Included here is one T cell receptor beta chain sequence, with context. Its target is not known. These data are taken from a study of T-cell memory formation after mild COVID-19. Findings and caveats of the study: Clones that contracted from day 15 to 85 had balanced CD4/CD8; later expanders were CD4+ biased.

Constant-segment primers served in 5'RACE that generated TCR alpha and TCR beta cDNA libraries bearing sample barcodes and UMIs. Using its own MiXCR run on the 5' RACE reads, TCRdb lists one record per CDR3 protein. The sample records about 82,000 distinct CDR3 sequences, about 13% being singletons. Germline lookup yields CDR1 MNHEY and CDR2 SVGAGI. Trimming removed 2 bases from V and 4 bases from J, with 6 bases in between. The CDR3 is 14 amino acids. The origin of this receptor is a man aged 18 to 29 who had mild COVID-19 (a few samples of this study predate the infection). Cell type and time point are not known. The genes are TRBV6-5 and TRBJ2-6; D is unclear. Sequencing input: PBMCs or a T cell subset sorted from them (not recorded which). CDR3 residues: CASSYGYGANVLTF. CDR3 nucleotide sequence: TGTGCCAGCAGTTACGGGTACGGGGCCAACGTCCTGACTTTC.